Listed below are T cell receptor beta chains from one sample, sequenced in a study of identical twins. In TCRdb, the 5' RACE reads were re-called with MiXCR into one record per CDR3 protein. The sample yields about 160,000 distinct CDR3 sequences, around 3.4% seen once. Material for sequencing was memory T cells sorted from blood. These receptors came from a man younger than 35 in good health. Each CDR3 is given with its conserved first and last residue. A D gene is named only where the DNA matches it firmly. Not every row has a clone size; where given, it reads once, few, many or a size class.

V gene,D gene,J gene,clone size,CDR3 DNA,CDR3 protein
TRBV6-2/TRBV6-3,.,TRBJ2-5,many,TGTGCCAGCAGTTTTCCGGAAGAGACCCAGTACTTC,CASSFPEETQYF
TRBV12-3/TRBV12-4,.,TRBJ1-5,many,TGTGCCAGCAGAGAGACAGGAAATAGCAATCAGCCCCAGCATTTT,CASRETGNSNQPQHF
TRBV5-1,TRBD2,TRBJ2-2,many,TGCGCCAGCAGCATCCTAGCGGGGACGAACACCGGGGAGCTGTTTTTT,CASSILAGTNTGELFF
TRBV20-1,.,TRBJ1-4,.,TGCAGTGCTAGAGAGGCAGGGAGGGCAAATGAAAAACTGTTTTTT,CSAREAGRANEKLFF
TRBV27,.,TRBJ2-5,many,TGTGCCAGCAGTGACTGGAGGGGGACCCAGTACTTC,CASSDWRGTQYF
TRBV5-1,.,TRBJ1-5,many,TGCGCCAGCAGCTTGGAGGGGGGGCAGCCCCAGCATTTT,CASSLEGGQPQHF
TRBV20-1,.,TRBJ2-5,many,TGCAGTGCTAGAGAGGCTCAAATGCAAGAGACCCAGTACTTC,CSAREAQMQETQYF
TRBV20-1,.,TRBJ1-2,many,TGCAGTGCTAGATTTGGGCTCGGGGCGTACTATGGCTACACCTTC,CSARFGLGAYYGYTF
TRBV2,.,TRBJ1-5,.,TGTGCCAGTAGATCTCGGCAGAGAGATAGCAATCAGCCCCAGCATTTT,CASRSRQRDSNQPQHF
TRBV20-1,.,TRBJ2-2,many,TGCAGTGCCCACAGGAACACCGGGGAGCTGTTTTTT,CSAHRNTGELFF
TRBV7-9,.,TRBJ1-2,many,TGTGCCAGCAGCTCTAGTTGGGCAGACTATGGCTACACCTTC,CASSSSWADYGYTF
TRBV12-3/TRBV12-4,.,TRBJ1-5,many,TGTGCCAGCGGATCGGCCAGGAGCAATCAGCCCCAGCATTTT,CASGSARSNQPQHF
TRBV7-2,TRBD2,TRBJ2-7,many,TGTGCCAGCGATTTAGCCCTGCGGGAGGGCTACGAGCAGTACTTC,CASDLALREGYEQYF
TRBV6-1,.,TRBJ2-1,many,TGTGCCAGCAGCTGGGGGAGTAGCTTGGGCAATGAGCAGTTCTTC,CASSWGSSLGNEQFF
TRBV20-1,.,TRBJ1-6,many,TGCAGTGCGAAGCCGGGACTAACTAATTCACCCCTCCACTTT,CSAKPGLTNSPLHF
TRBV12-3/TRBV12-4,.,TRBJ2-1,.,TGTGCCAGCAGTTCCCTCGACCCCCGTAGGTCCTACAATGAGCAGTTCTTC,CASSSLDPRRSYNEQFF
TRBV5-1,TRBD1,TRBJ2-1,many,TGCGCCAGCTCGGGACAGGGGGCGTTTGAGCAGTTCTTC,CASSGQGAFEQFF
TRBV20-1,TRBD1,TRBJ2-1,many,TGCAGTGCTAGAACAGGGGCAGGTTACAATGAGCAGTTCTTC,CSARTGAGYNEQFF
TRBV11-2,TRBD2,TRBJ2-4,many,TGTGCCAGCAGCCCAGGGACTAGCGGGAGAAGAGCCAAAAACATTCAGTACTTC,CASSPGTSGRRAKNIQYF
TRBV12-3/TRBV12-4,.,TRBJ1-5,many,TGTGCCAGCAGTTCGGGGGGGGGTGGTCAGCCCCAGCATTTT,CASSSGGGGQPQHF
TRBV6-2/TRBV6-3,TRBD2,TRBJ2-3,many,TGTGCCAGCAGTTTAGCGGGAGCTTTGGATACGCAGTATTTT,CASSLAGALDTQYF
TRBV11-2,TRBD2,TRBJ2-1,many,TGTGCCAGCAGACTCACTAGCGAGAGCTCCTACAATGAGCAGTTCTTC,CASRLTSESSYNEQFF
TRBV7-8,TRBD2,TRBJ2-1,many,TGTGCCAGCAGCTTAGTCTGGGGGGCTAGCGGGAGAGACAATGAGCAGTTCTTC,CASSLVWGASGRDNEQFF
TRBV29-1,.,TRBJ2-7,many,TGCAGCGTTGTGGAGGGGGCTACTGAGCAGTACTTC,CSVVEGATEQYF
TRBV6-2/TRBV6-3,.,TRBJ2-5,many,TGTGCCAGCAGTTACTCGACATTCGAGACCCAGTACTTC,CASSYSTFETQYF
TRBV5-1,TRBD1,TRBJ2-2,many,TGCGCCAGCAACTTACAGGGGGCCGGCACCGGGGAGCTGTTTTTT,CASNLQGAGTGELFF
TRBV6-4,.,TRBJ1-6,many,TGTGCCAGCAGTGAAACGGACGGTGGGAATTCACCCCTCCACTTT,CASSETDGGNSPLHF
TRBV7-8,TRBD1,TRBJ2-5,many,TGTGCCAGCAGTGGGACAGGGGCACAAGAGACCCAGTACTTC,CASSGTGAQETQYF
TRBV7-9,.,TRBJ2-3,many,TGTGCCAGCAGCCCCTCCGGGGTCCAAGATACGCAGTATTTT,CASSPSGVQDTQYF
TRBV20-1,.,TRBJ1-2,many,TGCAGTGCCCTTCCGGGCAGTTCTTATGGCTACACCTTC,CSALPGSSYGYTF
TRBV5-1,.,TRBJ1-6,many,TGCGCCAGCAGCTTGGAGGGGTTTCGGGATTCACCCCTCCACTTT,CASSLEGFRDSPLHF
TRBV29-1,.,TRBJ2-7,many,TGCAGCGTTGAGGACACTTTTACCAACGAGCAGTACTTC,CSVEDTFTNEQYF
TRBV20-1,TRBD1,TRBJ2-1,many,TGCAGCCCGGGACAGGGTTACAATGAGCAGTTCTTC,CSPGQGYNEQFF
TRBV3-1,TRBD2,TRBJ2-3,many,TGTGCCAGCAGCCAAACCTCGAGCGGGAGACGGACAGATACGCAGTATTTT,CASSQTSSGRRTDTQYF
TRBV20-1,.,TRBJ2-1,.,TGCAGTGCTAGTGGGTCTAGTAGTTACAATGAGCAGTTCTTC,CSASGSSSYNEQFF
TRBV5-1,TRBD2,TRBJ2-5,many,TGCGCCAGCAGCTTCGTAGCGGGAGGGCAAGAGACCCAGTACTTC,CASSFVAGGQETQYF
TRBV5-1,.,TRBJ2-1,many,TGCGCCAGCAGCCCCTCCGGGGGATACAATGAGCAGTTCTTC,CASSPSGGYNEQFF